Reported below is one TCR beta chain. These data are taken from a study of blood T cell repertoires in COVID-19. Background on the study: The United States, Italy and Spain provided the acute and convalescent COVID-19 samples. PBMCs, B-cell-depleted T cells, or T cells provided the cDNA or gDNA that made up the material.

Trimming removed 0 bases at V and 7 bases at J, with 12 bases between. The CDR3 sequence is 15 residues long. The V gene's germline CDR1 is LGHNA and CDR2 YSLEER. Methods used by the authors: The assay estimated nucleated cells by amplifying reference gene primers. Assay used: immunoSEQ multiplex PCR; TCRdb lists only in-frame clones, some missing. V and J calls and clone size are those listed in that table; D and trimming were worked out from the DNA. The sample shows approximately 100,000 clones, around 82% of them seen only once. This chain links TRBV4-3 with TRBJ1-4; D is undetermined. Sequences were obtained from peripheral blood. The sequence came from a human donor in a cohort sampled during active or convalescent COVID-19. CDR3 region: CASSQEGPPGEKLFF. The CDR3 DNA follows: TGCGCCAGCAGCCAAGAGGGCCCGCCTGGTGAAAAACTGTTTTTT.